This T cell receptor beta chain was profiled in a study of shared clonotypes between healthy human individuals. Sequenced by immunoSEQ multiplex PCR; TCRdb stores in-frame clones only, minus some. Of around 600,000 clones listed, approximately 95% are singletons. Naive-designated CD8 cells lacked CD45RO, were positively enriched for CCR7, and omitted terminally differentiated effector memory CD45RA+ cells. As regards this clone: As yet, its antigen is unknown.

Study-wide findings and caveats: Clonotypes that were shared across a handful of donors made up roughly 5% of naive CD4 clonotypes.

The sample comprised naive CD8+ T cells sorted from blood. The TCR sequence derives from a woman in her thirties in good health.

This chain's CDR3 is CASSGSGRDSYEQYF. CDR3 coding DNA: TGTGCCAGCAGCGGAAGCGGGAGGGACTCCTACGAGCAGTACTTC. This sequence joins TRBV7-9 and TRBJ2-7, with 10 bases fitting TRBD2. The CDR3 runs to 15 residues. Germline values: CDR1 SEHNR, CDR2 FQNEAQ (reference sequence). V trimming: 5 bases; J trimming: 0 bases; junction bases outside the gene matches: 4.